This record looks at one T cell receptor (beta chain) sequence and its context. Its antigen is as yet unknown. V was clipped by 4 bases and J by 4 bases; unmatched bases: 11. Per germline, CDR1 MNHEY and CDR2 SVGAGI. There are 16 residues in the CDR3. The sample belongs to a study of OX40 agonist ivuxolimab in advanced cancers. In the study overall: Patients were given ivuxolimab, an antibody that agonizes OX40 (CD134). Study outcomes and limitations: At 0.1 to 3.0 mg/kg, CD4+ and CD8+ blood T cells expanded clonally by week 6. Partial responders dosed at 0.1-3.0 mg/kg displayed clonal expansion ranking among the lowest.

Repertoires were generated with immunoSEQ multiplex PCR, while TCRdb's copy carries only in-frame clones and drops some. The table shows 90,000 to 100,000 clones, with over 85% occurring only once. The chain couples TRBV6-5 to TRBJ2-5, with 8 bases aligning to TRBD1. The sample here was CD4+ or CD8+ T cells sorted from blood, taken in a trial of the OX40 agonist ivuxolimab. This clonotype was sampled from an adult with an advanced solid tumor such as melanoma, head and neck, liver or kidney cancer. This CDR3 is CASSSQGRGRLETQYF. The CDR3 DNA sequence: TGTGCCAGCAGTTCCCAGGGCAGGGGGCGGTTAGAGACCCAGTACTTC.